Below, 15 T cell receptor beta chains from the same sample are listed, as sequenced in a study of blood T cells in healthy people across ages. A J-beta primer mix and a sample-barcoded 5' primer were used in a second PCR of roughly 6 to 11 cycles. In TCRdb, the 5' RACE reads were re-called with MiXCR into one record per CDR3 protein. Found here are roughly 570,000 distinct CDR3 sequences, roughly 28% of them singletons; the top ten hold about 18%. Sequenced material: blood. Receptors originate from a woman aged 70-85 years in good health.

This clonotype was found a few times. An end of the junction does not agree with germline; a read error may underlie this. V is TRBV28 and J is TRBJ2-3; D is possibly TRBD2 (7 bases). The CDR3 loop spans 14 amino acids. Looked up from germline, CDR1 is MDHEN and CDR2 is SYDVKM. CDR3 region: CASSLSGDTVTQYF. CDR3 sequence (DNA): TGTGCCAGCAGTTTAAGCGGGGACACAGTTACGCAGTATTTT.

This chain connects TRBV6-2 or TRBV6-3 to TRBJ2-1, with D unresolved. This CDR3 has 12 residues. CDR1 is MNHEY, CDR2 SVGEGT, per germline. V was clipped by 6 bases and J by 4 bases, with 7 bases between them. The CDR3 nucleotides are TGTGCCAGCAGCTCGTGGTACAATGAGCAGTTCTTC. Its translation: CASSSWYNEQFF.

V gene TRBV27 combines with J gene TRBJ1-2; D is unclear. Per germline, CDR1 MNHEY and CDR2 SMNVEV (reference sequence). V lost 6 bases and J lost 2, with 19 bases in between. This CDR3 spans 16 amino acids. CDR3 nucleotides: TGTGCCAGCAGGAAGGGCGCGGGGAATAGGAACTATGGCTACACCTTC. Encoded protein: CASRKGAGNRNYGYTF.

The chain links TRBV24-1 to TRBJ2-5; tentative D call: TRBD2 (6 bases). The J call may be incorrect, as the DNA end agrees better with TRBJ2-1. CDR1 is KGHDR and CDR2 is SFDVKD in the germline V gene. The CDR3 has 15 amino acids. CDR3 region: CATSDPGTSYNEQFF. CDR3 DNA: TGTGCCACCAGTGATCCCGGGACTTCCTACAATGAGCAGTTCTTC.

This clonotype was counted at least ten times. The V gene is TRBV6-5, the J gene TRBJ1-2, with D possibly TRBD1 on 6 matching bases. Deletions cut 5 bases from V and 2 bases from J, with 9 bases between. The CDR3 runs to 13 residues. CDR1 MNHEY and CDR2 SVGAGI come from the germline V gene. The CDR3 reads CASSQTGNYGYTF. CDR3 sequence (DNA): TGTGCCAGCAGTCAAACAGGGAACTATGGCTACACCTTC.

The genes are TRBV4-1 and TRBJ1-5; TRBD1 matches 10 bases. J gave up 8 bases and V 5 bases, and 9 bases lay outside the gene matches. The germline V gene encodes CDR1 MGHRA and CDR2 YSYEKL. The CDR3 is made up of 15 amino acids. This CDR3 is CASSNPGTGEKPQHF. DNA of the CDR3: TGCGCCAGCAGCAATCCAGGGACAGGGGAAAAGCCCCAGCATTTT.

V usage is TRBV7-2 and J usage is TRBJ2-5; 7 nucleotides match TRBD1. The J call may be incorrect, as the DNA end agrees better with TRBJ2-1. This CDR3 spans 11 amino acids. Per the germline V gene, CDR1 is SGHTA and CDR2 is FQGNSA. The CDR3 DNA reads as TGTGCCAGCAGCTCGGACAGGAAGCAGTTCTTC. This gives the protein CASSSDRKQFF.

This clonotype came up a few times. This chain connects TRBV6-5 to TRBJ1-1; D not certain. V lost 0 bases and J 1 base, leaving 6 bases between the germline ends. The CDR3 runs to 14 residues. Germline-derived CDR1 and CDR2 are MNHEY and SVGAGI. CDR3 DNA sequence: TGTGCCAGCAGTTACTCGATCAGGAACACTGAAGCTTTCTTT. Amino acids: CASSYSIRNTEAFF.

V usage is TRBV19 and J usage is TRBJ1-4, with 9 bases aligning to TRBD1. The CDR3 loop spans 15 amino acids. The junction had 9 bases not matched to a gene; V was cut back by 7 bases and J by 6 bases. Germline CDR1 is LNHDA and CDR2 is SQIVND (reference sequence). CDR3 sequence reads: CASTDRGGLDEKLFF. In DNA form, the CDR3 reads TGTGCCAGTACGGACAGGGGTGGACTGGATGAAAAACTGTTTTTT.

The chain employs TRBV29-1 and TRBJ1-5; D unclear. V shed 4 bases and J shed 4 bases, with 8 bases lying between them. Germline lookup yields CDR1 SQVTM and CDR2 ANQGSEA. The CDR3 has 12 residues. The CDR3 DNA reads TGCAGCGTTGGCATGTCGAATCAGCCCCAGCATTTT. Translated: CSVGMSNQPQHF.

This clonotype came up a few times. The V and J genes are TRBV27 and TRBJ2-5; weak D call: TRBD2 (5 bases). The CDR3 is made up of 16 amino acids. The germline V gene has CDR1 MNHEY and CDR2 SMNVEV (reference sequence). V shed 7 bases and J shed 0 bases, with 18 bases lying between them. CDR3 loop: CASNAGRSGYQETQYF. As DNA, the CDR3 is TGTGCCAGCAACGCGGGCCGAAGCGGATACCAAGAGACCCAGTACTTC.

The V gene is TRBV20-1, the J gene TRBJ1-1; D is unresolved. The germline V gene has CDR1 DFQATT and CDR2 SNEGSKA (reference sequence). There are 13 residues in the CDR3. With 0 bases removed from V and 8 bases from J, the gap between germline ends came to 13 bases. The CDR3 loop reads CSARDLPQTEAFF. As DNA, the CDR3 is TGCAGTGCTAGAGATCTCCCGCAAACCGAAGCTTTCTTT.

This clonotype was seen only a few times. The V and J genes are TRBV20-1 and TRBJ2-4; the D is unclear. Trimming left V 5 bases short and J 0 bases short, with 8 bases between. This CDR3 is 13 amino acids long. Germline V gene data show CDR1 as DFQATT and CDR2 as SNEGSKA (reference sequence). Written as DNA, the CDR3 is TGCAGTGCTGACACTCTAGCCAAAAACATTCAGTACTTC. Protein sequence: CSADTLAKNIQYF.

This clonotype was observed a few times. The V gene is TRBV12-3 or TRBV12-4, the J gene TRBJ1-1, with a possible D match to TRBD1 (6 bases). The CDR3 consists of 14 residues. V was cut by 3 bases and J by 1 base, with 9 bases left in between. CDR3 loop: CASSFRGPNTEAFF. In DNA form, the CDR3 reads TGTGCCAGCAGTTTCAGGGGACCGAACACTGAAGCTTTCTTT.

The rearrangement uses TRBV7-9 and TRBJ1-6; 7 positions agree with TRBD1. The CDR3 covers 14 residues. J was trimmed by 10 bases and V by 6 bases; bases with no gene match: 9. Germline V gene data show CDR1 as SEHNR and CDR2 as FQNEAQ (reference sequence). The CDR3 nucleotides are TGTGCCAGCAGACAGACAGGGCTCGGGTCACCCCTCCACTTT. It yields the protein CASRQTGLGSPLHF.